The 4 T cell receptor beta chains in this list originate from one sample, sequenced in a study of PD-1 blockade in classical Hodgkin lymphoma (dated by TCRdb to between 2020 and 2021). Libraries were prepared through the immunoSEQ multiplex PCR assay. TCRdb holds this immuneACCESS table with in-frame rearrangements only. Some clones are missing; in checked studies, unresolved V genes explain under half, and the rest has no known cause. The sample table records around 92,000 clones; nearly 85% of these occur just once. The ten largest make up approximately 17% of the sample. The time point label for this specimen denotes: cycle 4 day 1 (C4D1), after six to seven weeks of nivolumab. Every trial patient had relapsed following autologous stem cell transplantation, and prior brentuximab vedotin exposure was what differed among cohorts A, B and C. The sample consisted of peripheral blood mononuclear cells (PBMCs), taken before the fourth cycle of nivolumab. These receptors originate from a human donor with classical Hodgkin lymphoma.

CDR3: CASLLVRGGCRGYTF. Written as DNA, the CDR3 is TGCGCCAGCCTACTAGTTAGGGGGGGGTGCCGTGGCTACACCTTC. The chain couples TRBV10-1 to TRBJ1-2; possibly TRBD1 for D (6 bases). Germline V gene lookup returns CDR1 WNHNN and CDR2 SYGVQD (reference sequence). The CDR3 is 15 amino acids. V lost 8 bases and J lost 7, with 23 bases in between.

The CDR3 DNA sequence: TGCGCCAGCAGCTTGGAAGGGGACTACAATGAGCAGTTCTTC. Its protein is CASSLEGDYNEQFF. The V gene is TRBV5-1, the J gene TRBJ2-1, with a possible D match to TRBD1 (5 bases). This CDR3 spans 14 amino acids. Looked up from germline, CDR1 is SGHRS and CDR2 is YFSETQ. V lost 0 bases and J 3 bases, leaving 7 bases between the germline ends.

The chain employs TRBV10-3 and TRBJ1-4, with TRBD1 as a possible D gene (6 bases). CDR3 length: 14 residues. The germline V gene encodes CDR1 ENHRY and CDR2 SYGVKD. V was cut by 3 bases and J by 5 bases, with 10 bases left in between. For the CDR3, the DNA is TGTGCCATCAGTGACCAGGGGCTAAATGAAAAACTGTTTTTT. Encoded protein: CAISDQGLNEKLFF.

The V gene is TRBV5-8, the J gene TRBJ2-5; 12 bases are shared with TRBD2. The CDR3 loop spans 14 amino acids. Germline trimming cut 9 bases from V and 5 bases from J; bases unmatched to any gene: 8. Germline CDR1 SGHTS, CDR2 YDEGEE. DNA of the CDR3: TGTGCCACCTTACCACTAGCGGGAGGCGAGACCCAGTACTTC. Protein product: CATLPLAGGETQYF. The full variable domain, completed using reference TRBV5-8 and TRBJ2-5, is EAGVTQSPTHLIKTRGQQATLRCSPISGHTSVYWYQQALGLGLQFLLWYDEGEERNRGNFPPRFSGRQFPNYSSELNVNALELEDSALYLCATLPLAGGETQYFGPGTRLLVL.